Below, 8 T cell receptor beta chains from the same sample are listed, as sequenced in a study of T-cell memory formation after mild COVID-19. TCRdb passed the 5' RACE reads through MiXCR, listing each CDR3 protein once. This sample carries about 430,000 distinct CDR3 sequences, roughly a quarter of them seen once, and the ten largest clones take roughly 8.9%. The sample consisted of PBMCs or a T cell subset sorted from them (not recorded which). The source is an adult woman who had mild COVID-19 (a few samples of this study predate the infection). Cell type and time point are not known.

In this sample, this clonotype turned up a few times. J is TRBJ2-7 and V is TRBV13; D possibly corresponds to TRBD2 (6 bases). This CDR3 has 14 residues. Trimming took 4 bases from V and 0 from J, leaving 10 bases between them. In germline, CDR1 is PRHDT, CDR2 FYEKMQ (reference sequence). CDR3 region: CASSSGTFSYEQYF. The CDR3, as DNA: TGTGCCAGCAGCTCCGGGACTTTCTCCTACGAGCAGTACTTC.

The CDR3 spells CASSLTTYGETQYF. The CDR3 coding sequence is TGTGCCAGCAGCTTAACCACGTACGGGGAGACCCAGTACTTC. This chain joins TRBV7-9 and TRBJ2-5; D ambiguous. Germline V gives CDR1 SEHNR, CDR2 FQNEAQ (reference sequence). Trimming took off 2 bases at V and 5 bases at J, with 12 bases between the two ends. This CDR3 is 14 amino acids long.

This clonotype came up a few times. V usage is TRBV9 and J usage is TRBJ1-1, with a possible D match to TRBD1 (6 bases). The germline V gene encodes CDR1 SGDLS and CDR2 YYNGEE. V lost 2 bases to trimming and J lost 5 bases, with 19 bases between them. The CDR3 extends over 16 amino acids. The chain's CDR3 is CASSVTIGEGGTEAFF. Here the CDR3 DNA reads TGTGCCAGCAGCGTCACAATCGGGGAGGGGGGGACTGAAGCTTTCTTT.

The rearrangement links TRBV2 to TRBJ2-5; 7 positions match TRBD1. V shed 6 bases and J 4 bases; nucleotides not matched to a gene: 5. Germline CDR1 and CDR2: SNHLY and FYNNEI. This CDR3 region has 13 residues. In nucleotides, the CDR3 is TGTGCCAGCAGCGCCAACAGGGGAGAGACCCAGTACTTC. This translates into CASSANRGETQYF.

This clonotype was seen a handful of times. This chain connects TRBV4-2 to TRBJ2-2; D not certain. The germline V gene has CDR1 LGHNA and CDR2 YNFKEQ. Trimming removed 1 base at V and 6 bases at J, with 3 bases between. The CDR3 is 12 residues long. CDR3 amino acids: CASSQVSGELFF. The CDR3 DNA reads as TGTGCCAGCAGCCAAGTGTCCGGGGAGCTGTTTTTT.

V is TRBV30 and J is TRBJ2-7; possibly TRBD1 for D (6 bases). Per the germline V gene, CDR1 is GTSNPN and CDR2 is SVGIG (reference sequence). V shed 7 bases and J shed 3 bases, with 13 bases lying between them. This CDR3 has 12 residues. The CDR3 sequence is CASTGKGYEQYF. The CDR3 DNA is TGTGCCTCTACAGGGAAGGGCTACGAGCAGTACTTC.

The chain is built from TRBV7-9 and TRBJ2-5; D gene unclear. The CDR3 has 14 amino acids. CDR1 and CDR2 (germline): SEHNR, FQNEAQ (reference sequence). Trimming removed 0 bases at V and 4 bases at J, with 9 bases between. The CDR3 region has the DNA TGTGCCAGCAGCTTAGCGCATATCCGAGAGACCCAGTACTTC. Amino acids: CASSLAHIRETQYF.

This clonotype has at least ten counts. J is TRBJ2-1 and V is TRBV5-6; 11 bases map to TRBD2. There are 16 residues in the CDR3. From germline, CDR1 is SGHDT and CDR2 YYEEEE. Trimming removed 3 bases from V and 4 bases from J; junction bases left unmatched: 6. The CDR3 sequence is CASSSKRLAGYNEQFF. The DNA of the CDR3 is TGTGCCAGCAGCTCGAAGAGACTAGCGGGGTACAATGAGCAGTTCTTC.